The present entry profiles one TCR beta chain with its context. The target antigen is unknown. The V end lost 1 base, the J end lost 4 bases, and 15 bases lay between the germline ends. The length of the CDR3 is 16 residues. Looked up from germline, CDR1 is MDHEN and CDR2 is SYDVKM. Repertoires were generated with immunoSEQ multiplex PCR, while TCRdb's copy carries only in-frame clones and drops some. The repertoire holds 65,000 to 90,000 clones, with roughly 94% as singletons. This sample was included in a study of human thymus T cells. Study-wide results and limits: There were highly overlapping thymic repertoires among unrelated individuals, as related research reported. V and J gene usage appeared biased in thymic and blood repertoires.

The study used thymus tissue resected during corrective heart surgery. Corrective surgery for congenital heart defects was being performed on the healthy Finnish infants who served as donors. This receptor was obtained from a girl less than two years old with a congenital heart defect but otherwise immunologically healthy. The specimen sequenced was thymus tissue. This chain joins TRBV28 and TRBJ2-3; weak D call: TRBD2 (5 bases). The CDR3 bases are TGTGCCAGCAGTTTATTTCTCGGGGTTGGTGCAGATACGCAGTATTTT. It encodes CASSLFLGVGADTQYF.